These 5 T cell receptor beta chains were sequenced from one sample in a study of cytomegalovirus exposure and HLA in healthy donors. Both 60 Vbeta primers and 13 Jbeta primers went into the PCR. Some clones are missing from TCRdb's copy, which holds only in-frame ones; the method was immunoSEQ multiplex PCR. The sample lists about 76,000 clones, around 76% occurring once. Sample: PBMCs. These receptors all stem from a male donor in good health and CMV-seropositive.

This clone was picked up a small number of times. CDR3 sequence reads: CASSQDRGNQPQHF. The CDR3 nucleotides read TGTGCCAGCAGCCAAGACAGGGGCAATCAGCCCCAGCATTTT. The V gene is TRBV27, the J gene TRBJ1-5; 7 bases line up with TRBD1. The CDR3 is 14 residues long. CDR1 is MNHEY and CDR2 is SMNVEV in the germline V gene (reference sequence). The junction had 4 bases not matched to a gene; V was cut back by 6 bases and J by 2 bases.

CDR3 in amino acids: CASSSQGASTEAFF. The CDR3 region has the DNA TGTGCCAGTAGTTCACAGGGGGCATCCACTGAAGCTTTCTTT. J is TRBJ1-1 and V is TRBV19, with 9 positions matching TRBD1. V gave up 5 bases and J gave up 4 bases; unmatched junction bases: 5. The CDR3 runs 14 residues. Per the germline V gene, CDR1 is LNHDA and CDR2 is SQIVND (reference sequence). The full variable domain, rest sourced from reference TRBV19 and TRBJ1-1, is DGGITQSPKYLFRKEGQNVTLSCEQNLNHDAMYWYRQDPGQGLRLIYYSQIVNDFQKGDIAEGYSVSREKKESFPLTVTSAQKNPTAFYLCASSSQGASTEAFFGQGTRLTVV.

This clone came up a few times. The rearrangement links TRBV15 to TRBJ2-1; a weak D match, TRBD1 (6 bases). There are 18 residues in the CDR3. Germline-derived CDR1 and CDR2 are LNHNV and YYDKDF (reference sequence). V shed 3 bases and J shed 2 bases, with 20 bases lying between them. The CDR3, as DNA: TGTGCCACCAGCAGGGGGTTACTTACAGGGTATCCCTACAATGAGCAGTTCTTC. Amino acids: CATSRGLLTGYPYNEQFF.

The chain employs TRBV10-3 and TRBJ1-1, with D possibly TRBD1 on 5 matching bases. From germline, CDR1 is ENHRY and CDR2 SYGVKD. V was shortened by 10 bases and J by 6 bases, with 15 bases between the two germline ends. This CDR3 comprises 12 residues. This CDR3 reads CATSLDTAEAFF. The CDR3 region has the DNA TGTGCCACATCCCTGGACACCGCTGAAGCTTTCTTT.

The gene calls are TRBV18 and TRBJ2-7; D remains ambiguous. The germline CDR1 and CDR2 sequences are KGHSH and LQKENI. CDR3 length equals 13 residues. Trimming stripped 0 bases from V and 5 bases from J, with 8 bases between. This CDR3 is CASSPPNEDEQYF. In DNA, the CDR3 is TGTGCCAGCTCACCACCAAATGAGGACGAGCAGTACTTC. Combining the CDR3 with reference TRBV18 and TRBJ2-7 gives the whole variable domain NAGVMQNPRHLVRRRGQEARLRCSPMKGHSHVYWYRQLPEEGLKFMVYLQKENIIDESGMPKERFSAEFPKEGPSILRIQQVVRGDSAAYFCASSPPNEDEQYFGPGTRLTVT.